This TCR beta chain was sequenced during a study of cytomegalovirus exposure and HLA in healthy donors. Study-level findings and limits: With further analysis later on, most CMV-associated TCR beta chains appeared HLA-restricted. An analysis that was carried out later associated 16,951 TCR beta sequences with HLA alleles at 0.05 false discovery rate.

CDR3 size: 18 residues. V lost 2 bases, J lost 0 bases, and 17 bases lay in between. CDR1 LGHNA and CDR2 YNFKEQ come from the germline V gene. On this clone: Antigen unknown.

The PCR ran on 60 Vbeta and 13 Jbeta primers. Sequencing was performed with immunoSEQ multiplex PCR; in TCRdb, only in-frame clones are kept and a portion is missing. The sample consists of some 150,000 clones, roughly 80% of them appearing once. The rearrangement joins TRBV4-2 to TRBJ2-1; a weak D match, TRBD2 (7 bases). The sample comprised PBMCs. This TCR was recovered from a woman younger than 30 in good health and CMV-seronegative. The CDR3 sequence is CASSQKLLADSSYNEQFF. For the CDR3, the DNA is TGTGCCAGCAGCCAAAAACTCCTAGCGGACAGCTCCTACAATGAGCAGTTCTTC.